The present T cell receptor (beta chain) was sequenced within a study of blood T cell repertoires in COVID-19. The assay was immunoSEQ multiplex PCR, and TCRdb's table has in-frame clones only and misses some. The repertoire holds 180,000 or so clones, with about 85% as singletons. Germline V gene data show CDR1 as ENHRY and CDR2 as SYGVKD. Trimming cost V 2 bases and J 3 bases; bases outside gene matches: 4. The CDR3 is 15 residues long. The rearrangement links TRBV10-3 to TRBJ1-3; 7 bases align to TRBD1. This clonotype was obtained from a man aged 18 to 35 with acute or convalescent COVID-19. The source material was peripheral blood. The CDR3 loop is CAISEEGALGNTIYF. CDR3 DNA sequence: TGTGCCATCAGTGAGGAGGGGGCCCTTGGAAACACCATATATTTT.